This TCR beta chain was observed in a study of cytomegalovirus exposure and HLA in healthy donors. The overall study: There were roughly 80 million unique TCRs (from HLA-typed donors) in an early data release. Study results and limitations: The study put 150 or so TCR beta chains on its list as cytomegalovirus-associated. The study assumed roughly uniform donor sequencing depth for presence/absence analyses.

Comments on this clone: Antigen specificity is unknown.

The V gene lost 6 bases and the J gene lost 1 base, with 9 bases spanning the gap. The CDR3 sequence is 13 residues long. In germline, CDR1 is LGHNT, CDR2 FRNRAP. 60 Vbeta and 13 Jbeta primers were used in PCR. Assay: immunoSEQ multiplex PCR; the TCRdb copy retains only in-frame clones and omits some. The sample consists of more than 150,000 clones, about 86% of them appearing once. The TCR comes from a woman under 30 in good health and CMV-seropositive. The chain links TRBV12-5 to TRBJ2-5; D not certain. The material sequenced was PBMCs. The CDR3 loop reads CASGQTFQETQYF. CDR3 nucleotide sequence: TGTGCTAGTGGCCAAACTTTCCAAGAGACCCAGTACTTC.